These 20 T cell receptor beta chains came from one sample sequenced in a study of cytomegalovirus exposure and HLA in healthy donors. PCR involved 60 Vbeta and 13 Jbeta primers. Libraries were prepared by immunoSEQ multiplex PCR; TCRdb keeps only in-frame clonotypes and omits some of them. The sample shows about 130,000 clones, roughly four fifths of them seen only once. The source material was PBMCs. These receptors were obtained from a woman aged 40 to 55 in good health and CMV-seropositive.

As for this clone: A junction boundary mismatches the germline segment, possibly from a read error. The chain links TRBV6-6 to TRBJ1-2; D remains unclear. The V gene's germline CDR1 is MNHNY and CDR2 SVGAGI (reference sequence). The CDR3 length is 14 residues. The CDR3 here is CASIYGRTNYGYTF. The CDR3 coding sequence is TGTGCCAGCATTTACGGGCGAACAAACTATGGCTACACCTTC.

Only a few counts were recorded for this clone. This chain joins TRBV5-1 and TRBJ2-7; 10 bases match TRBD1. Germline CDR1 and CDR2: SGHRS and YFSETQ. Trimming took 3 bases from V and 6 from J; bases not matched to a gene: 6. This CDR3 is built from 14 residues. CDR3 residues: CASSWGQGLVEQYF. The DNA of the CDR3 is TGCGCCAGCAGCTGGGGACAGGGGCTCGTCGAGCAGTACTTC.

The CDR3 nucleotides are TGTGCCAGCAGCTTAGTCGGGGGAACCACAGATACGCAGTATTTT. It codes for CASSLVGGTTDTQYF. This rearrangement joins TRBV7-3 to TRBJ2-3; perhaps TRBD2 as D (6 bases). Trimming took 2 bases from V and 2 from J, leaving 11 bases between them. This CDR3 has 15 amino acids. CDR1 is SGHTA and CDR2 is FQGTGA in the germline V gene.

Notes on this clone: Germline and junction disagree at one end, which may indicate a read error. The V and J genes are TRBV20-1 and TRBJ2-5; D is possibly TRBD1 (6 bases). Germline CDR1 DFQATT, CDR2 SNEGSKA (reference sequence). The CDR3 extends over 11 amino acids. The CDR3 region is CSARGWDTRDF. The DNA of the CDR3 is TGCAGTGCTAGGGGCTGGGACACCAGGGACTTC.

V is TRBV29-1 and J is TRBJ2-7; possibly TRBD2 for D (5 bases). The germline V and J ends were trimmed by 2 bases and 9 bases, with 11 bases remaining between them. CDR1 and CDR2 from the germline V gene are SQVTM and ANQGSEA. The CDR3 spans 11 residues. This CDR3 reads CSVESGCGQYF. As DNA, the CDR3 is TGCAGCGTTGAATCGGGGTGCGGGCAGTACTTC.

V gene TRBV27 combines with J gene TRBJ2-5; 8 positions agree with TRBD2. The closer fit of TRBJ2-7 to the DNA end suggests the J call may be wrong. The CDR3 has 16 amino acids. CDR1 is MNHEY and CDR2 is SMNVEV in the germline V gene (reference sequence). Here the CDR3 DNA reads TGTGCCAGCAGTCCGTCTAGCGGGCCGAGCTCCTACGAGCAGTACTTC. Translated: CASSPSSGPSSYEQYF.

CDR3: CASSQLAGPYNEQFF. CDR3 coding DNA: TGCGCCAGCAGCCAATTAGCGGGGCCTTACAATGAGCAGTTCTTC. This sequence joins TRBV4-1 and TRBJ2-1; TRBD2 aligns across 8 bases. Per germline, CDR1 MGHRA and CDR2 YSYEKL. Germline trimming cut 2 bases from V and 4 bases from J; bases unmatched to any gene: 4. The CDR3 sequence is 15 residues long.

The chain uses TRBV19 and TRBJ2-7, with TRBD1 identical over 9 bases. J was trimmed by 1 base and V by 5 bases; bases with no gene match: 9. CDR1 and CDR2 (germline): LNHDA, SQIVND (reference sequence). The CDR3 spans 16 residues. CDR3 nucleotides: TGTGCCAGTAGTCCGGGACAGGGTAAGATGTCCTACGAGCAGTACTTC. This translates into CASSPGQGKMSYEQYF.

The chain employs TRBV2 and TRBJ1-2, with 8 bases lining up with TRBD1. The V gene's germline CDR1 is SNHLY and CDR2 FYNNEI. Trimming at V came to 2 bases and at J to 3 bases, leaving 5 bases not matched to a gene. This CDR3 has 15 residues. CDR3 sequence: CASSENQGAHYGYTF. The CDR3 region has the DNA TGTGCCAGCAGTGAAAACCAGGGGGCTCACTATGGCTACACCTTC.

This chain links TRBV5-6 with TRBJ2-1; tentatively, D is TRBD1 (6 bases). Per germline, CDR1 SGHDT and CDR2 YYEEEE. The CDR3 sequence is 14 residues long. The V and J ends lost 10 bases and 4 bases respectively, with 18 bases between them. CDR3 residues: CAVSTTGQYNEQFF. The CDR3 nucleotides are TGTGCCGTGAGCACGACAGGCCAATACAATGAGCAGTTCTTC.

This clone appeared a few times. The sample contains more than one DNA sequence encoding this CDR3. The chain carries TRBV4-2 and TRBJ2-5; 16 bases match TRBD2. The CDR3 contains 17 residues. V lost 4 bases and J lost 4; bases outside the gene matches: 6. Per germline, CDR1 LGHNA and CDR2 YNFKEQ. The CDR3 DNA reads TGTGCCAGCAGCCGCGTCGGGACTAGCGGGAGGGGAGAGACCCAGTACTTC. Its protein is CASSRVGTSGRGETQYF.

This chain links TRBV28 with TRBJ1-1, with D possibly matching TRBD1 (6 bases). Germline V CDR1 and CDR2: MDHEN, SYDVKM. V was trimmed by 1 base and J by 2 bases, leaving 11 bases between them. The CDR3 runs to 15 residues. The CDR3 reads CASSLFGGGNTEAFF. CDR3 sequence (DNA): TGTGCCAGCAGTTTATTTGGGGGCGGAAACACTGAAGCTTTCTTT.

The chain's CDR3 is CACGQGVDYGYTF. The CDR3 coding sequence is TGTGCCTGCGGACAGGGCGTAGACTATGGCTACACCTTC. The chain carries TRBV7-8 and TRBJ1-2; 8 bases align to TRBD1. Germline CDR1 is SGHVS and CDR2 is FQNEAQ. CDR3 length equals 13 residues. V shed 11 bases, J shed 3 bases, and the junction held 8 bases outside the gene matches. Filled out from reference TRBV7-8 and TRBJ1-2, the complete variable domain reads GAGVSQSPRYKVAKRGQDVALRCDPISGHVSLFWYQQALGQGPEFLTYFQNEAQLDKSGLPSDRFFAERPEGSVSTLKIQRTQQEDSAVYLCACGQGVDYGYTFGSGTRLTVV.

This clone was detected only once. The chain carries TRBV7-9 and TRBJ2-7; 8 nucleotides line up with TRBD2. J gave up 7 bases and V 5 bases, and 13 bases lay outside the gene matches. Germline CDR1 SEHNR, CDR2 FQNEAQ (reference sequence). CDR3 size: 15 residues. CDR3 protein: CASSPGGVGHLEQYF. The CDR3 coding sequence is TGTGCCAGCAGCCCCGGGGGGGTCGGCCACCTGGAGCAGTACTTC.

The chain is built from TRBV27 and TRBJ2-1, with 11 bases aligning to TRBD2. Germline V gives CDR1 MNHEY, CDR2 SMNVEV (reference sequence). The V segment lost 1 base and the J segment 7 bases; nucleotides outside the gene matches: 3. This CDR3 region has 15 residues. CDR3 sequence (DNA): TGTGCCAGCAGTTTATTCCCTAGCGGGGGGAATGAGCAGTTCTTC. Translated: CASSLFPSGGNEQFF.

The chain recombines TRBV29-1 with TRBJ2-7; tentatively, D is TRBD2 (7 bases). The germline V gene encodes CDR1 SQVTM and CDR2 ANQGSEA. The CDR3 consists of 13 residues. V lost 7 bases and J lost 7, with 20 bases in between. For the CDR3, the DNA is TGCAGCGGCGGGGGACACCGGAATGGGGAGCAGTACTTC. This codes for CSGGGHRNGEQYF.

The chain is built from TRBV13 and TRBJ1-2; 9 bases line up with TRBD1. V lost 5 bases and J lost 2; bases outside the gene matches: 3. CDR3 length: 14 residues. CDR1 is PRHDT and CDR2 is FYEKMQ in the germline V gene (reference sequence). CDR3 sequence (DNA): TGTGCCAGCAGCCCTGGGACAGGGAACTATGGCTACACCTTC. Its protein product is CASSPGTGNYGYTF.

The chain recombines TRBV5-4 with TRBJ1-2; D unresolved. Trimming left V 7 bases short and J 7 bases short, with 14 bases between. The CDR3 is 12 residues long. The germline CDR1 and CDR2 sequences are SGHNT and YYREEE (reference sequence). This chain's CDR3 is CASRQAGGGYTF. As DNA, the CDR3 is TGTGCCAGCCGCCAGGCGGGTGGTGGCTACACCTTC.

The chain uses TRBV7-3 and TRBJ2-5; 8 bases are a match to TRBD1. Germline trimming cut 4 bases from V and 5 bases from J; bases unmatched to any gene: 9. CDR3 length: 15 residues. Germline-derived CDR1 and CDR2 are SGHTA and FQGTGA. The CDR3 region is CASSSTTGAMETQYF. Written as DNA, the CDR3 is TGTGCCAGCAGCTCCACGACAGGGGCTATGGAGACCCAGTACTTC.

The chain carries TRBV27 and TRBJ2-7, with TRBD2 as a possible D gene (6 bases). The CDR3 totals 14 residues. CDR1 and CDR2 (germline): MNHEY, SMNVEV (reference sequence). CDR3 amino acids: CASSASVGPYEQYF. CDR3 nucleotides: TGTGCTTCTTCGGCTAGCGTGGGTCCCTACGAGCAGTACTTC.